The 24 T cell receptor beta chains presented below share a single source sample, sequenced in a study of shared T cell receptors in the human thymus. The protocol was immunoSEQ multiplex PCR, while the TCRdb copy is restricted to in-frame clones and leaves out a portion. The data hold roughly 560,000 clones, with approximately 80% observed a single time. This sample also belongs to another study, concerning human thymus T cells.

Sequencing was done on a sample of thymocytes. These receptors all come from a boy under three years old with a congenital heart defect.

The chain carries TRBV11-2 and TRBJ2-5, with D perhaps matching TRBD1 (6 bases). V dropped 4 bases and J dropped 5 bases, with 11 bases sitting between them. Germline lookup yields CDR1 SGHAT and CDR2 FQNNGV. The CDR3 is made up of 13 amino acids. The CDR3 spells CASSWGLRETQYF. The DNA of the CDR3 is TGTGCCAGCAGCTGGGGGCTGAGGGAGACCCAGTACTTC.

V is TRBV11-2 and J is TRBJ2-1; TRBD1 matches at 9 bases. This CDR3 comprises 18 residues. J lost 5 bases, V lost 0 bases, and 11 bases had no gene match. Looked up from germline, CDR1 is SGHAT and CDR2 is FQNNGV. CDR3 residues: CASSLDLRDRVPNNEQFF. The CDR3 DNA follows: TGTGCCAGCAGCTTAGATCTCCGGGACAGGGTTCCCAACAATGAGCAGTTCTTC.

The genes are TRBV7-2 and TRBJ2-3, with D unresolved. Germline V CDR1 and CDR2: SGHTA, FQGNSA. The CDR3 contains 15 residues. The V end lost 1 base, the J end lost 0 bases, and 8 bases lay between the germline ends. The CDR3 here is CASSLGARSTDTQYF. In nucleotides, the CDR3 is TGTGCCAGCAGCTTAGGGGCGCGTAGCACAGATACGCAGTATTTT.

This chain joins TRBV5-1 and TRBJ2-7; possibly TRBD1 for D (5 bases). The length of the CDR3 is 14 residues. Trimming left V 1 base short and J 3 bases short, with 11 bases between. Germline V gives CDR1 SGHRS, CDR2 YFSETQ. CDR3 loop: CASSLQGDGYEQYF. As DNA, the CDR3 is TGCGCCAGCAGCTTGCAGGGCGACGGCTACGAGCAGTACTTC.

The chain recombines TRBV27 with TRBJ1-1; the match to TRBD1 covers 8 bases. Germline V gene sequence: CDR1 MNHEY, CDR2 SMNVEV (reference sequence). The CDR3 is 14 residues long. Germline trimming cut 5 bases from V and 4 bases from J; bases unmatched to any gene: 6. In nucleotides, the CDR3 is TGTGCCAGCAGTCCCACAGGGGGGAGCACTGAAGCTTTCTTT. Amino acid sequence: CASSPTGGSTEAFF.

J is TRBJ2-7 and V is TRBV29-1; maybe TRBD2 (6 bases). This CDR3 has 14 amino acids. Trimming shortened V by 5 bases and J by 0 bases, and 14 bases separated the two germline ends. In germline, CDR1 is SQVTM, CDR2 ANQGSEA. CDR3 sequence (DNA): TGCAGCGTTCGGCGGGGCCGCAGCTCCTACGAGCAGTACTTC. Encoded protein: CSVRRGRSSYEQYF.

V usage is TRBV6-1 and J usage is TRBJ2-7; 10 nucleotides align to TRBD2. V shed 4 bases and J 2 bases; nucleotides not matched to a gene: 2. Germline CDR1 and CDR2: MNHNS and SASEGT. The CDR3 covers 14 residues. The CDR3 spells CASSAGLAAYEQYF. DNA for the CDR3: TGTGCCAGCAGTGCTGGACTAGCGGCCTACGAGCAGTACTTC.

This clone occurred a few times. This chain uses TRBV11-3 with TRBJ1-3; 8 nucleotides line up with TRBD1. Germline lookup yields CDR1 SGHNT and CDR2 YENEEA. The CDR3 length is 17 residues. V was clipped by 4 bases and J by 4 bases; unmatched bases: 12. The CDR3 coding sequence is TGTGCCAGCAGCTCAGTACCGGGACAGGACACGGGAAACACCATATATTTT. This sequence encodes CASSSVPGQDTGNTIYF.

This sequence joins TRBV6-1 and TRBJ2-7; D gene uncertain. This CDR3 has 15 amino acids. V shed 1 base and J shed 0 bases, with 10 bases lying between them. From germline, CDR1 is MNHNS and CDR2 SASEGT. The CDR3 DNA follows: TGTGCCAGCAGTGAAGGGAACAGCAGCTCCTACGAGCAGTACTTC. It encodes CASSEGNSSSYEQYF.

The chain recombines TRBV7-8 with TRBJ2-3; 8 positions match TRBD1. Germline CDR1 and CDR2: SGHVS and FQNEAQ. This CDR3 contains 15 residues. V lost 2 bases to trimming and J lost 4 bases; unmatched junction nucleotides: 5. CDR3 loop: CASSLSYRGADTQYF. The CDR3 coding sequence is TGTGCCAGCAGCTTATCTTACAGGGGGGCAGATACGCAGTATTTT.

The chain has TRBV15 and TRBJ1-2, with 7 nucleotides matching TRBD1. Germline CDR1 is LNHNV and CDR2 is YYDKDF (reference sequence). V gave up 3 bases and J gave up 4 bases; unmatched junction bases: 11. CDR3 length: 16 amino acids. CDR3 bases: TGTGCCACCAGCAGGCCTGGGACAGTCCCAACCTATGGCTACACCTTC. Translated, it gives CATSRPGTVPTYGYTF.

V and J are TRBV6-5 and TRBJ1-2; TRBD1 agrees at 7 bases. CDR3 length equals 15 residues. J lost 6 bases, V lost 2 bases, and 9 bases had no gene match. From germline, CDR1 is MNHEY and CDR2 SVGAGI. CDR3 region: CASSYRMTGPDGYTF. For the CDR3, the DNA is TGTGCCAGCAGTTACCGAATGACAGGGCCGGATGGCTACACCTTC.

The chain links TRBV19 to TRBJ1-3; 7 bases line up with TRBD1. Per the germline V gene, CDR1 is LNHDA and CDR2 is SQIVND (reference sequence). The length of the CDR3 is 18 residues. J lost 0 bases, V lost 3 bases, and 11 bases had no gene match. The CDR3 region is CASSMGQMPAGSGNTIYF. The CDR3 DNA is TGTGCCAGTAGTATGGGACAGATGCCGGCTGGCTCTGGAAACACCATATATTTT.

The chain employs TRBV19 and TRBJ2-7; 7 bases line up with TRBD1. This CDR3 spans 14 amino acids. V lost 4 bases, J lost 4 bases, and 7 bases stayed unmatched. In germline, CDR1 is LNHDA, CDR2 SQIVND (reference sequence). CDR3 nucleotides: TGTGCCAGTAGTACCCGGGGACAGAGATACGAGCAGTACTTC. Amino acids: CASSTRGQRYEQYF.

J is TRBJ2-1 and V is TRBV4-2; 11 nucleotides agree with TRBD2. Trimming at V came to 3 bases and at J to 7 bases, leaving 5 bases not matched to a gene. CDR1 is LGHNA and CDR2 is YNFKEQ in the germline V gene. The CDR3 runs to 15 residues. In nucleotides, the CDR3 is TGTGCCAGCAGCCACAGACCTAGCGGGAGGAATGAGCAGTTCTTC. Its protein is CASSHRPSGRNEQFF.

CDR3 region: CASSTNLRNTEAFF. The CDR3 DNA reads TGCGCCAGCAGCACTAATCTCCGAAACACTGAAGCTTTCTTT. This chain uses TRBV4-3 with TRBJ1-1; no reliable D call. The germline gives CDR1 LGHNA, CDR2 YSLEER. V dropped 5 bases and J dropped 2 bases, with 12 bases sitting between them. The CDR3 runs 14 residues.

The V and J genes are TRBV28 and TRBJ2-1; D perhaps matches TRBD2 (6 bases). Germline lookup yields CDR1 MDHEN and CDR2 SYDVKM. The V end lost 2 bases, the J end lost 0 bases, and 8 bases lay between the germline ends. CDR3 size: 15 residues. CDR3 in DNA: TGTGCCAGCAGTTTAGCCGGGAGCTCCTACAATGAGCAGTTCTTC. Amino acid sequence: CASSLAGSSYNEQFF.

The J gene is TRBJ1-2, the V gene TRBV7-2; 9 bases map to TRBD1. Per germline, CDR1 SGHTA and CDR2 FQGNSA. This CDR3 is built from 15 residues. V dropped 5 bases and J dropped 6; count of bases not matched to a gene: 10. The CDR3 coding sequence is TGTGCCAGCAGCCAACCGGGACAGGGAATCGATGGCTACACCTTC. It translates to CASSQPGQGIDGYTF.

The V call is TRBV28, the J call TRBJ2-1; no reliable D call. Between the trimmed V and J ends, which lost 6 bases and 6 bases, there was a span of 12 bases. The length of the CDR3 is 13 residues. Germline loops: CDR1 MDHEN, CDR2 SYDVKM. CDR3 sequence reads: CASRNSNSNEQFF. CDR3 coding DNA: TGTGCCAGCAGGAACTCGAACTCCAATGAGCAGTTCTTC.

The V call is TRBV30, the J call TRBJ1-1, with D uncertain. The V end lost 0 bases, the J end lost 1 base, and 6 bases lay between the germline ends. CDR1 GTSNPN and CDR2 SVGIG come from the germline V gene (reference sequence). The CDR3 runs 13 residues. The CDR3 bases are TGTGCCTGGAGTGTATCCAAGAACACTGAAGCTTTCTTT. It specifies CAWSVSKNTEAFF.

This clone turned up a few times. The chain uses TRBV7-9 and TRBJ2-7; D call uncertain. The CDR3 extends over 16 amino acids. Germline assignment: CDR1 SEHNR and CDR2 FQNEAQ (reference sequence). Trimming left V 0 bases short and J 13 bases short, with 25 bases between. The CDR3 protein is CASSLATGIKTHSLYF. CDR3 nucleotide sequence: TGTGCCAGCAGCTTAGCGACGGGTATAAAAACCCACTCCCTTTACTTC.

The chain employs TRBV30 and TRBJ1-5, with D maybe TRBD1 (5 bases). V lost 0 bases, J lost 7 bases, and 10 bases lay in between. This CDR3 contains 13 residues. Germline V gene data show CDR1 as GTSNPN and CDR2 as SVGIG (reference sequence). In DNA, the CDR3 is TGTGCCTGGAGTGTACTTCAGGGCCAGCCCCAGCATTTT. Translating gives CAWSVLQGQPQHF.

This chain connects TRBV27 to TRBJ2-7, with 9 bases fitting TRBD1. Germline-derived CDR1 and CDR2 are MNHEY and SMNVEV (reference sequence). The CDR3 consists of 13 residues. V dropped 3 bases and J dropped 5; count of bases not matched to a gene: 2. The CDR3 DNA reads TGTGCCAGCAGTTTTGGGACAGGGAACGAGCAGTACTTC. Amino acids: CASSFGTGNEQYF.

The rearrangement joins TRBV14 to TRBJ2-3; 11 nucleotides agree with TRBD2. Per germline, CDR1 SGHDN and CDR2 FVKESK. This CDR3 is built from 16 residues. V gave up 1 base and J gave up 4 bases; unmatched junction bases: 4. This CDR3 is CASSQVTSGSADTQYF. In DNA, the CDR3 is TGTGCCAGCAGCCAAGTAACTAGCGGGAGCGCAGATACGCAGTATTTT.